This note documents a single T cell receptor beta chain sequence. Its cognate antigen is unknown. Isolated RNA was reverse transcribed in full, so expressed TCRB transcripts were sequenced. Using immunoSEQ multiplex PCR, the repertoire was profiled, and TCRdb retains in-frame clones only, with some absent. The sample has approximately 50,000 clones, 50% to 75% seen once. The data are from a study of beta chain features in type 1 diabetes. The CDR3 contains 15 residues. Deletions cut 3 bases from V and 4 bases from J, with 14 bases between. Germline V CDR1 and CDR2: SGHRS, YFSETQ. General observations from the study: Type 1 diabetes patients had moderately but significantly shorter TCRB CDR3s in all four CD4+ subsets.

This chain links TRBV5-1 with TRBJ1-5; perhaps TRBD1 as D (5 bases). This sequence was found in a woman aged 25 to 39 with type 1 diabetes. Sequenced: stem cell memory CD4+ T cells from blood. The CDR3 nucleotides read TGCGCCAGCAGCTGGGGGGAGACAGAGAATCAGCCCCAGCATTTT. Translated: CASSWGETENQPQHF.